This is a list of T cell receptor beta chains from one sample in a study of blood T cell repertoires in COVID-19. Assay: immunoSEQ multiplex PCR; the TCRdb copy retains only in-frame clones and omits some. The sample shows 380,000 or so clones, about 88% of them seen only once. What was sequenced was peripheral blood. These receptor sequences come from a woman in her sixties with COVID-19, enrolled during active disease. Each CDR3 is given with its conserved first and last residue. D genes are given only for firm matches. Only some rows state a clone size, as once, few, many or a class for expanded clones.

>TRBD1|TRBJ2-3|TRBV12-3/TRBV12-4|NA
TGTGCCAGCAGTTTAAGGGGGCCCGATACGCAGTATTTT
CASSLRGPDTQYF
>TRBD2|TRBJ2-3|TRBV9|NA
TGTGCCAGCAGCGTAGATGGCGGGGGACTGCCTAGCACAGATACGCAGTATTTT
CASSVDGGGLPSTDTQYF
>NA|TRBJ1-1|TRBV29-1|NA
TGCAGCGTTGCGCGTACGAACACTGAAGCTTTCTTT
CSVARTNTEAFF
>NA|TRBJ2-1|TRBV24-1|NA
TGTGCCACCAGTGACGCGAGGACAGCCTCCAATGAGCAGTTCTTC
CATSDARTASNEQFF
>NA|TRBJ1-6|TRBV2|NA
TGTGCCAGCAGTGAACAGGGTCGGGCGCATTCACCCCTCCACTTT
CASSEQGRAHSPLHF
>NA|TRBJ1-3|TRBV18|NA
TGTGCCAGCTCACCACTACAGGGATCGGCTGGAAACACCATATATTTT
CASSPLQGSAGNTIYF
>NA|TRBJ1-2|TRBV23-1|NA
TGCGCCAGCACGAAAAGCCCGGGCAGGGGTGGTGGCTACACCTTC
CASTKSPGRGGGYTF
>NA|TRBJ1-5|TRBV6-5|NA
TGTGCCAGCAGTCCACACAGGGTCGAGAATCAGCCCCAGCATTTT
CASSPHRVENQPQHF
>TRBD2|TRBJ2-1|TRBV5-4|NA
TGTGCCAGCAGCCAGCGAAGCGGGGGGAATTACAATGAGCAGTTCTTC
CASSQRSGGNYNEQFF
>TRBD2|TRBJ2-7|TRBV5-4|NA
TGTGCCAGCAGCTTGGCTCAGCGGGGAAACTCCTACGAGCAGTACTTC
CASSLAQRGNSYEQYF
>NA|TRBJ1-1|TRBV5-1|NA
TGCGCCAGCAGCTATACAGGGTTGAACACTGAAGCTTTCTTT
CASSYTGLNTEAFF
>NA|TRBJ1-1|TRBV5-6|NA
TGTGCCAGCAGCTTGGTATCCGGGACTGAAGCTTTCTTT
CASSLVSGTEAFF
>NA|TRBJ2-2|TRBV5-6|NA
TGTGCCAGCAGCACTAGCCCCTCAAGAGTTACCGGGGAGCTGTTTTTT
CASSTSPSRVTGELFF
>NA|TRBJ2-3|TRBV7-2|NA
TGTGCCAGCAGCGAAGACAGGCCCTATACGCAGTATTTT
CASSEDRPYTQYF
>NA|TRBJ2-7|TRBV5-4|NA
TGTGCCAGCAGCCCCGGAGGGTATTCCTCCGAGCAGTACTTC
CASSPGGYSSEQYF
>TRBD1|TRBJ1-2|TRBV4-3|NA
TGCGCCAGCAGCCCGAACAGGGGCCTTGCCAACTATGGCTACACCTTC
CASSPNRGLANYGYTF
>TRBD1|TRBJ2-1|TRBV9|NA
TGTGCCAGCAGCGACCAGGGGGCAGCCTACAATGAGCAGTTCTTC
CASSDQGAAYNEQFF
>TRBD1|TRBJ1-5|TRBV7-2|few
TGTGCCAGCAGCTTCGACAGGGACCAGCCCCAGCATTTT
CASSFDRDQPQHF
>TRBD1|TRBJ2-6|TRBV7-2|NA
TGTGCCAGTTTTGAGGGACAGGTGTACTCTGGGGCCAACGTCCTGACTTTC
CASFEGQVYSGANVLTF
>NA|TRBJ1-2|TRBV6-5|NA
TGTGCCAGCAGCTCCCAGGGTGTTCATGGCTACACCTTC
CASSSQGVHGYTF
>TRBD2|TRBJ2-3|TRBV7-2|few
TGTGCCAGCAGCGTGCCTAGCGGGTCATACGCTACGCAGTATTTT
CASSVPSGSYATQYF
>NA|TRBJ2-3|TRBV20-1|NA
TGCAGTGCTAGTATGCCTAGCGCCACAGATACGCAGTATTTT
CSASMPSATDTQYF
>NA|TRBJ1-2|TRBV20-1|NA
TGCAGTGCTAGAGCGAGTCATGGCTACACCTTC
CSARASHGYTF
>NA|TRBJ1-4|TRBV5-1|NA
TGCGCCAGCAGCCTGGGCAGGGAAACTAATGAAAAACTGTTTTTT
CASSLGRETNEKLFF
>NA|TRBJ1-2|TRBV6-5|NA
TGTGCCGCAGCTGCCGGGGGGCGGTATGGCTACACCTTC
CAAAAGGRYGYTF
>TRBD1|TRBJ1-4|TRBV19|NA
TGTGCCAGTAAATTAGGGGACAGGGGGAATGAAAAACTGTTTTTT
CASKLGDRGNEKLFF
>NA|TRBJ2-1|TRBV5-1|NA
TGCGCCAGCAGCTGGGGGCGGGGGATAGGGGATGAGCAGTTCTTC
CASSWGRGIGDEQFF
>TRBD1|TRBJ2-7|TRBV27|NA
TGTGCCAGCAGCTGGGACAGGGGCTACGAGCAGTACTTC
CASSWDRGYEQYF
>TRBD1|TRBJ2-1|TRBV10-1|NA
TGCGCCAGCCGAAAGAATGAGGACAGGCCACTTTACAATGAGCAGTTCTTC
CASRKNEDRPLYNEQFF
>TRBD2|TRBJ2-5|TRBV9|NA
TGTGCCAGCAGCCCCCGGACTAGCGGGGCTGAGACCCAGTACTTC
CASSPRTSGAETQYF
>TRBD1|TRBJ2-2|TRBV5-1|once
TGCGCCAGCAGCTTGAGACAGGGGGACACCGGGGAGCTGTTTTTT
CASSLRQGDTGELFF
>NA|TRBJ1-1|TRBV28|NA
TGTGCCAGCAGCCCGCGGATGAACACTGAAGCTTTCTTT
CASSPRMNTEAFF
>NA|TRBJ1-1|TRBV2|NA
TGTGCCAGCAGTGAAAATTCAGCCAGGGCAGGCACTGAAGCTTTCTTT
CASSENSARAGTEAFF
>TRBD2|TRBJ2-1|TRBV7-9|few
TGTGCCAGCAGCTTTGCGGCTAGCGGAATCTCCTACAATGAGCAGTTCTTC
CASSFAASGISYNEQFF
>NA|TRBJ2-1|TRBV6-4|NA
TGTGCCAGCAGTGATGTTGCGGGGGCATGGAATGAGCAGTTCTTC
CASSDVAGAWNEQFF
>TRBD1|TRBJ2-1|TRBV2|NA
TGTGCCAGCATGGGGACAGCCTACAATGAGCAGTTCTTC
CASMGTAYNEQFF
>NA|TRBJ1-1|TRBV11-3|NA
TGTGCCAGCAGGAAGGGAGGTGAAGCTTTCTTT
CASRKGGEAFF
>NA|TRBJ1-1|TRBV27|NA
TGTGCCAGCAGTTTTGCCAGGGGCACTGAAGCTTTCTTT
CASSFARGTEAFF